The 13 T cell receptor beta chains below all came from one sample that was sequenced in a study of control samples from healthy donors and cancer patients. TCRdb's copy holds only in-frame clones and misses some; the assay was immunoSEQ multiplex PCR. The sample has tens of thousands of clones, about 85% seen once. Material for sequencing was PBMCs. These receptors were obtained from a woman aged 40 to 50 with lung cancer.

The rearrangement joins TRBV14 to TRBJ2-4; D is ambiguous. Looked up from germline, CDR1 is SGHDN and CDR2 is FVKESK. This CDR3 region has 13 residues. The chain's CDR3 is CGTKKYLKNIQYF. The DNA for the CDR3 is TGTGGAACAAAAAAGTACCTTAAAAACATTCAGTACTTC.

This chain connects TRBV15 to TRBJ2-1; 11 nucleotides line up with TRBD1. Looked up from germline, CDR1 is LNHNV and CDR2 is YYDKDF (reference sequence). The length of the CDR3 is 16 residues. The junction had 10 bases not matched to a gene; V was cut back by 5 bases and J by 7 bases. This CDR3 is CATSDRTGGLGNEQFF. In DNA, the CDR3 is TGTGCCACCAGCGATCGGACAGGGGGCCTGGGGAATGAGCAGTTCTTC.

The rearrangement links TRBV5-6 to TRBJ2-4, with a possible D match to TRBD2 (6 bases). The V and J ends lost 0 bases and 0 bases respectively, with 7 bases between them. Germline CDR1 SGHDT, CDR2 YYEEEE. This CDR3 has 15 residues. The CDR3 DNA sequence: TGTGCCAGCAGCTTGGTCGGGGGAGCCAAAAACATTCAGTACTTC. Translation: CASSLVGGAKNIQYF.

The V and J genes are TRBV4-3 and TRBJ2-1, with 9 bases aligning to TRBD2. CDR1 and CDR2 from the germline V gene are LGHNA and YSLEER. With 0 bases clipped from V and 4 bases from J, the junction kept 7 bases outside the gene matches. The CDR3 length is 17 residues. CDR3 sequence reads: CASSQDLGGGVYNEQFF. DNA for the CDR3: TGCGCCAGCAGCCAAGATCTGGGCGGGGGGGTTTACAATGAGCAGTTCTTC.

This sequence joins TRBV18 and TRBJ1-5; D remains unclear. The CDR3 runs 14 residues. The germline V gene has CDR1 KGHSH and CDR2 LQKENI. Trimming removed 3 bases from V and 4 bases from J, with 10 bases in between. For the CDR3, the DNA is TGTGCCAGCTCACCCCTTGGTCGGAATCAGCCCCAGCATTTT. It encodes CASSPLGRNQPQHF.

This clone was counted a few times. V and J are TRBV29-1 and TRBJ2-6; D may be TRBD2 (5 bases). V lost 3 bases and J 2 bases, leaving 17 bases between the germline ends. Germline V gives CDR1 SQVTM, CDR2 ANQGSEA. This CDR3 has 17 amino acids. The DNA for the CDR3 is TGCAGCGTTGAGGTCACGGGAAAAATAGCTGGGGCCAACGTCCTGACTTTC. Its protein is CSVEVTGKIAGANVLTF. Full variable domain (rest looked up from reference TRBV29-1 and TRBJ2-6): SAVISQKPSRDICQRGTSLTIQCQVDSQVTMMFWYRQQPGQSLTLIATANQGSEATYESGFVIDKFPISRPNLTFSTLTVSNMSPEDSSIYLCSVEVTGKIAGANVLTFGAGSRLTVL.

The V and J genes are TRBV23-1 and TRBJ2-1; 9 bases line up with TRBD1. TRBV23-1 is designated an ORF whose function remains uncertain. With V trimmed by 8 bases and J by 12 bases, 17 bases remained unmatched. The CDR3 runs 15 residues. The CDR3 is CASPPGTGQSGVQFF. CDR3 bases: TGCGCCAGCCCTCCGGGGACAGGGCAAAGTGGGGTGCAGTTCTTC.

The rearrangement joins TRBV30 to TRBJ2-5, with 8 bases fitting TRBD2. The V gene's germline CDR1 is GTSNPN and CDR2 SVGIG (reference sequence). The ends lost 0 bases at V and 5 bases at J; junction bases unmatched: 5. The CDR3 length is 14 residues. CDR3 residues: CAWSVKTSDETQYF. The CDR3 DNA sequence: TGTGCCTGGAGTGTAAAGACTAGCGACGAGACCCAGTACTTC.

The rearrangement uses TRBV5-1 and TRBJ1-6; TRBD1 aligns across 9 bases. After removal of 3 bases from V and 5 bases from J, the junction contained 0 bases not matched to a gene. Germline-derived CDR1 and CDR2 are SGHRS and YFSETQ. The CDR3 contains 14 residues. DNA for the CDR3: TGCGCCAGCAGCTGGGACAGGGATAATTCACCCCTCCACTTT. Residues: CASSWDRDNSPLHF.

Only one count was recorded for this clone. The chain recombines TRBV4-2 with TRBJ1-1; D may be TRBD1 (5 bases). Germline V gene lookup returns CDR1 LGHNA and CDR2 YNFKEQ. CDR3 size: 15 residues. Trimming took 4 bases from V and 2 from J, leaving 14 bases between them. The CDR3 spells CASSRNQGSNTEAFF. CDR3 in DNA: TGTGCCAGCAGCCGCAACCAGGGATCTAACACTGAAGCTTTCTTT.

Of note for this clone: Other DNA sequences in this specimen translate into the identical CDR3. The genes are TRBV9 and TRBJ2-1, with D unclear. V lost 0 bases to trimming and J lost 3 bases, with 10 bases between them. This CDR3 has 15 residues. Germline assignment: CDR1 SGDLS and CDR2 YYNGEE. CDR3 in DNA: TGTGCCAGCAGCGTAGCAGGCAGGAGCTACAATGAGCAGTTCTTC. Encoded protein: CASSVAGRSYNEQFF.

In its sample, this clone was seen once. The V gene is TRBV6-5, the J gene TRBJ1-1; tentative D call: TRBD1 (5 bases). The V end lost 5 bases, the J end lost 10 bases, and 17 bases lay between the germline ends. From germline, CDR1 is MNHEY and CDR2 SVGAGI. The CDR3 sequence is 13 residues long. The CDR3 spells CASSPGRGVVAFF. In nucleotides, the CDR3 is TGTGCCAGCAGTCCCGGGCGGGGGGTTGTAGCTTTCTTT.

The genes are TRBV5-6 and TRBJ1-6; TRBD1 matches 9 bases. Looked up from germline, CDR1 is SGHDT and CDR2 is YYEEEE. This CDR3 has 15 amino acids. J was trimmed by 5 bases and V by 3 bases; bases with no gene match: 3. The DNA for the CDR3 is TGTGCCAGCAGCTCCGGGACAGGGAATAATTCACCCCTCCACTTT. Translating it yields CASSSGTGNNSPLHF.